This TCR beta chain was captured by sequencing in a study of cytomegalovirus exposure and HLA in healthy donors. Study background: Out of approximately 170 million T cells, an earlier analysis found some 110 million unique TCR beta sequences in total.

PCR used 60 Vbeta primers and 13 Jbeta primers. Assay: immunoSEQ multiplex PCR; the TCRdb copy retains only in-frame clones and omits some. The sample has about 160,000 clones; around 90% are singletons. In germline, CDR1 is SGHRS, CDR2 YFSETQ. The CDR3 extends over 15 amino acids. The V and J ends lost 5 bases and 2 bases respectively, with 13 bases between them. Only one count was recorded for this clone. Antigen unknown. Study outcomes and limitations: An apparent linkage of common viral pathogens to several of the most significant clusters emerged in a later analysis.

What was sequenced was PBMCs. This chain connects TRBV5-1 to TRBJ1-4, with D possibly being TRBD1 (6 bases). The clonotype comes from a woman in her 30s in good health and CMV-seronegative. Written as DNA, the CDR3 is TGCGCCAGCAGTCTTACACAGGGCACTAATGAAAAACTGTTTTTT. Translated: CASSLTQGTNEKLFF.